Listed below are T cell receptor beta chains from one sample, sequenced in a study of blood T cells in healthy people across ages. TCRdb itself ran the 5' RACE reads through MiXCR, one entry per CDR3 protein. The table includes over 600,000 distinct CDR3 sequences, 40% to 50% detected once. The sample consisted of blood. The receptor source for this set is a man older than 75 in good health. Each CDR3 is given with its conserved first and last residue. D genes are given only for firm matches. A row's size may be missing; if present it is once, few, many or a size class.

len,d_gene,abundance,j_gene,v_gene,CDR3aa,CDR3nt
15,TRBD1,once,TRBJ1-4,TRBV5-1,CASSGDSATNEKLFF,TGCGCCAGCAGCGGGGACAGTGCAACTAATGAAAAACTGTTTTTT
15,NA,once,TRBJ2-3,TRBV20-1,CSATGGRKGTDTQYF,TGCAGTGCTACTGGCGGAAGAAAAGGCACAGATACGCAGTATTTT
15,NA,NA,TRBJ2-5,TRBV7-2,CASSLHRPPAETQYF,TGTGCCAGCAGCCTCCATCGGCCCCCCGCGGAGACCCAGTACTTC
17,TRBD2,many,TRBJ2-7,TRBV5-1,CASSLAPSGSETYEQYF,TGCGCCAGCAGCTTGGCCCCTAGCGGGAGCGAGACCTACGAGCAGTACTTC
16,TRBD2,NA,TRBJ2-2,TRBV7-2,CASSLDRSGVTGELFF,TGTGCCAGCAGCTTAGATCGCAGCGGGGTCACCGGGGAGCTGTTTTTT
16,TRBD2,many,TRBJ2-5,TRBV24-1,CAIQGRPAGGQETQYF,TGTGCCATCCAGGGCAGGCCAGCGGGGGGACAAGAGACCCAGTACTTC
15,TRBD1,NA,TRBJ1-1,TRBV27,CASSLVPGGIAEAFF,TGTGCCAGCAGTTTAGTCCCAGGGGGCATCGCTGAAGCTTTCTTT
13,NA,NA,TRBJ2-1,TRBV20-1,CSARDGDRHEQFF,TGCAGTGCCCGGGACGGCGACCGACATGAGCAGTTCTTC
15,TRBD1,few,TRBJ1-2,TRBV5-1,CASSTDRILSNGYTF,TGCGCCAGCAGCACGGACAGGATCTTGTCCAATGGCTACACCTTC
13,NA,NA,TRBJ2-5,TRBV10-3,CAIRTGQGETQYF,TGTGCCATCAGAACAGGGCAAGGGGAGACCCAGTACTTC
14,NA,NA,TRBJ2-3,TRBV9,CASSAPLLADTQYF,TGTGCCAGCAGCGCCCCACTTTTAGCAGATACGCAGTATTTT
13,NA,many,TRBJ1-5,TRBV12-3/TRBV12-4,CASSTTSNQPQHF,TGTGCCAGCAGTACTACCAGCAATCAGCCCCAGCATTTT
13,NA,few,TRBJ2-7,TRBV20-1,CSARDLAAYEQYF,TGCAGTGCTAGAGATCTGGCGGCCTACGAGCAGTACTTC
13,TRBD2,NA,TRBJ2-7,TRBV20-1,CSATSGRANEQYF,TGCAGTGCTACTAGCGGGAGGGCTAACGAGCAGTACTTC
15,TRBD1,few,TRBJ2-5,TRBV28,CASSKSTGGGETQYF,TGTGCCAGCAGTAAATCCACAGGGGGCGGAGAGACCCAGTACTTC
14,TRBD2,NA,TRBJ2-5,TRBV7-2,CASSLAGGPETQYF,TGTGCCAGCAGCTTAGCGGGAGGGCCAGAGACCCAGTACTTC
16,TRBD2,NA,TRBJ2-1,TRBV2,CASTRNRGGTYNEQFF,TGTGCCAGCACTAGAAATCGGGGGGGGACCTACAATGAGCAGTTCTTC